Each of the 6 T cell receptor beta chains below was sequenced from the same sample in a study of control samples from healthy donors and cancer patients. Some clones are missing from TCRdb's copy, which holds only in-frame ones; the method was immunoSEQ multiplex PCR. The profile shows approximately 94,000 clones, roughly nine tenths of them singletons. The sequenced sample was blood. These receptor sequences come from a woman aged 45-59 years in good health.

V and J are TRBV9 and TRBJ2-7, with 7 bases lining up with TRBD1. The germline gives CDR1 SGDLS, CDR2 YYNGEE. The junction had 8 bases not matched to a gene; V was cut back by 0 bases and J by 5 bases. The CDR3 has 15 residues. The CDR3 reads CASSVGWGTADEQYF. As DNA, the CDR3 is TGTGCCAGCAGCGTAGGATGGGGGACAGCCGACGAGCAGTACTTC.

This rearrangement joins TRBV7-9 to TRBJ1-5, with D possibly being TRBD1 (6 bases). The CDR3 has 17 residues. Germline loops: CDR1 SEHNR, CDR2 FQNEAQ (reference sequence). The V and J ends lost 4 bases and 4 bases respectively, with 20 bases between them. The CDR3 DNA reads as TGTGCCAGCAGCTACTGGGGGGCCGGGACACCTAATCAGCCCCAGCATTTT. Amino acids: CASSYWGAGTPNQPQHF. Full variable domain (outside the CDR3, taken from reference TRBV7-9 and TRBJ1-5): DTGVSQNPRHKITKRGQNVTFRCDPISEHNRLYWYRQTLGQGPEFLTYFQNEAQLEKSRLLSDRFSAERPKGSFSTLEIQRTEQGDSAMYLCASSYWGAGTPNQPQHFGDGTRLSIL.

The CDR3: CASSTGTGGYGYTF. CDR3 DNA: TGTGCCAGCAGTACCGGGACAGGGGGTTATGGCTACACCTTC. The rearrangement uses TRBV2 and TRBJ1-2, with 11 bases fitting TRBD1. The V gene end was trimmed by 5 bases and the J gene end by 5 bases; junction bases not matched to a gene: 4. The CDR3 has 14 amino acids. Germline CDR1 and CDR2: SNHLY and FYNNEI.

The table lists this clone with a count of one. The chain links TRBV6-2 or TRBV6-3 to TRBJ2-3, with D possibly being TRBD1 or TRBD2 (7 bases each). With 6 bases removed from V and 6 bases from J, the gap between germline ends came to 19 bases. Germline CDR1 MNHEY, CDR2 SVGEGT. This CDR3 contains 15 residues. CDR3 DNA sequence: TGTGCCAGCAGCCCAGGGGGGGGACCGGACGATACGCAGTATTTT. This encodes CASSPGGGPDDTQYF.

V usage is TRBV13 and J usage is TRBJ2-5, with D perhaps matching TRBD2 (6 bases). This CDR3 contains 16 residues. Germline V gene sequence: CDR1 PRHDT, CDR2 FYEKMQ (reference sequence). The ends were cut back, 5 bases at V and 2 bases at J, with 18 bases in the middle. CDR3 in amino acids: CASSVGAGRRQETQYF. The CDR3 coding sequence is TGTGCCAGCAGCGTGGGTGCGGGGAGAAGGCAAGAGACCCAGTACTTC.

The chain joins TRBV11-3 to TRBJ2-7, with 7 bases fitting TRBD1. CDR1 and CDR2 from the germline V gene are SGHNT and YENEEA. V shed 1 base, J shed 6 bases, and the junction held 6 bases outside the gene matches. The CDR3 length is 14 residues. This chain's CDR3 is CASSLGQGHGEQYF. CDR3 nucleotide sequence: TGTGCCAGCAGCTTAGGACAGGGCCACGGCGAGCAGTACTTC.